This T cell receptor (beta chain) was recovered during a study of CD8 T cells in Susac syndrome. The RNA, about 0.5 to 1 ug, was put through reverse transcription using random hexamers. Each CDR3 protein gets one entry after TCRdb re-called the immunoSEQ multiplex PCR reads with MiXCR. The sample lists approximately 190,000 distinct CDR3 sequences, around nine tenths occurring once. Sequencing of TCR beta covered CD8+ and CD4+ T cells obtained from blood. V shed 5 bases, J shed 2 bases, and the junction held 5 bases outside the gene matches. Germline V gene lookup returns CDR1 SNHLY and CDR2 FYNNEI. This CDR3 comprises 14 residues.

The origin of this receptor is a human donor with Susac syndrome. What was sequenced was CD4+ T cells from PBMCs. The chain recombines TRBV2 with TRBJ1-1; 7 bases match TRBD1. CDR3 in DNA: TGTGCCAGCAGTAAACAGGGGATAAACACTGAAGCTTTCTTT. It specifies CASSKQGINTEAFF. The full variable domain, completed using reference TRBV2 and TRBJ1-1, is EPEVTQTPSHQVTQMGQEVILRCVPISNHLYFYWYRQILGQKVEFLVSFYNNEISEKSEIFDDQFSVERPDGSNFTLKIRSTKLEDSAMYFCASSKQGINTEAFFGQGTRLTVV.